One sample yielded the 4 T cell receptor beta chains listed below, sequenced in a study of Ad26.COV2.S vaccination and SARS-CoV-2 variants. Specified treatment: some 20 received Ad26.COV2.S at low or high dose, single or two shots; five or six received placebo; per-sample allocation not given. It was on day 63 after the first vaccine or placebo injection that samples were taken. Only in-frame clones appear in the TCRdb table, and some are missing; sequencing was by immunoSEQ multiplex PCR. The data show more than 300,000 clones, 85% seen once. The input for sequencing was peripheral blood, taken in a trial of Ad26.COV2.S vaccine versus placebo. These receptors came from a person between 18 and 65 years old who received the Ad26.COV2.S COVID-19 vaccine or a placebo.

The chain recombines TRBV10-3 with TRBJ2-3; D might be TRBD2 (6 bases). This CDR3 has 15 amino acids. Germline V CDR1 and CDR2: ENHRY, SYGVKD. The V gene lost 4 bases and the J gene lost 1 base, with 12 bases spanning the gap. CDR3 region: CAISVGSSGTDTQYF. As DNA, the CDR3 is TGTGCCATCAGTGTCGGCTCTAGCGGCACAGATACGCAGTATTTT.

This chain uses TRBV2 with TRBJ1-6, with D hard to call. Germline CDR1 and CDR2: SNHLY and FYNNEI. This CDR3 comprises 15 residues. The V and J ends lost 2 bases and 5 bases respectively, with 10 bases between them. The DNA for the CDR3 is TGTGCCAGCAGTGAAAGACTCGACAATAATTCACCCCTCCACTTT. It translates to CASSERLDNNSPLHF.

The genes are TRBV19 and TRBJ2-7, with D unclear. The ends were cut back, 3 bases at V and 1 base at J, with 10 bases in the middle. CDR1 and CDR2 (germline): LNHDA, SQIVND (reference sequence). The CDR3 loop spans 14 amino acids. Here the CDR3 reads CASSITGGSYEQYF. The CDR3 DNA follows: TGTGCCAGTAGTATCACGGGTGGGTCCTACGAGCAGTACTTC.

The chain combines TRBV19 with TRBJ2-4, with D perhaps TRBD2 (5 bases). CDR3 length: 15 amino acids. The V and J ends lost 6 bases and 6 bases respectively, with 18 bases between them. Per the germline V gene, CDR1 is LNHDA and CDR2 is SQIVND (reference sequence). The DNA for the CDR3 is TGTGCCAGTAGCGGGGATGGTCGAAAAAGAAACATTCAGTACTTC. This codes for CASSGDGRKRNIQYF. Filled out from reference TRBV19 and TRBJ2-4, the complete variable domain reads DGGITQSPKYLFRKEGQNVTLSCEQNLNHDAMYWYRQDPGQGLRLIYYSQIVNDFQKGDIAEGYSVSREKKESFPLTVTSAQKNPTAFYLCASSGDGRKRNIQYFGAGTRLSVL.